One sample yielded the 26 T cell receptor beta chains listed below, sequenced in a study of T cells in tuberculosis. Data came from immunoSEQ multiplex PCR; TCRdb stores just in-frame clones and leaves some out. This sample yields 45,000 or so clones, of which nearly 97% are seen a single time; around 3.5% belongs to the top ten. Material for sequencing was PBMCs. Every receptor here comes from a donor between 10 and 29 years old with latent tuberculosis or without tuberculosis infection.

The rearrangement joins TRBV7-8 to TRBJ1-1, with D uncertain. Trimming took off 6 bases at V and 0 bases at J, with 11 bases between the two ends. The germline V gene has CDR1 SGHVS and CDR2 FQNEAQ. CDR3 length equals 14 residues. This chain's CDR3 is CASRPGEVNTEAFF. The CDR3 DNA is TGTGCCAGCAGACCCGGGGAGGTGAACACTGAAGCTTTCTTT.

The chain recombines TRBV5-8 with TRBJ1-6; 8 positions match TRBD1. CDR1 and CDR2 from the germline V gene are SGHTS and YDEGEE. CDR3 length equals 15 residues. Unmatched junction bases numbered 13, after V lost 4 bases and J lost 13 bases. The CDR3 sequence: CASSLRQGAVAPLHF. The CDR3 DNA reads TGTGCCAGCAGCCTGCGCCAGGGGGCGGTCGCGCCCCTCCACTTT.

This rearrangement joins TRBV2 to TRBJ1-3; no reliable D call. Trimming took off 3 bases at V and 6 bases at J, with 9 bases between the two ends. CDR3 length: 13 residues. Germline CDR1 is SNHLY and CDR2 is FYNNEI. This CDR3 reads CASSDGGENTIYF. The CDR3 region has the DNA TGTGCCAGCAGTGACGGAGGAGAAAACACCATATATTTT. Filled out from reference TRBV2 and TRBJ1-3, the complete variable domain reads EPEVTQTPSHQVTQMGQEVILRCVPISNHLYFYWYRQILGQKVEFLVSFYNNEISEKSEIFDDQFSVERPDGSNFTLKIRSTKLEDSAMYFCASSDGGENTIYFGEGSWLTVV.

The chain uses TRBV5-8 and TRBJ1-1; D is unclear. There are 13 residues in the CDR3. CDR1 SGHTS and CDR2 YDEGEE come from the germline V gene. V lost 2 bases, J lost 1 base, and 6 bases lay in between. The CDR3 region has the DNA TGTGCCAGCAGCTTTACAGAGAACACTGAAGCTTTCTTT. Its protein is CASSFTENTEAFF.

This clone has just one count. This chain uses TRBV14 with TRBJ2-5, with a tentative D call TRBD2 (6 bases). The CDR3 sequence is 14 residues long. Trimming shortened V by 1 base and J by 1 base, and 7 bases separated the two germline ends. Germline V gene sequence: CDR1 SGHDN, CDR2 FVKESK. The CDR3 DNA reads TGTGCCAGCAGCCAAGCCGGGGGCCAAGAGACCCAGTACTTC. Translation gives CASSQAGGQETQYF.

The chain uses TRBV29-1 and TRBJ2-2; 9 bases fit TRBD1. V was pared by 7 bases and J by 3 bases, with 9 bases of the junction left unmatched. The CDR3 runs 15 residues. CDR1 is SQVTM and CDR2 is ANQGSEA in the germline V gene. The CDR3 reads CSAKYGQGYTGELFF. The CDR3 DNA sequence: TGCAGCGCCAAATACGGACAGGGGTACACCGGGGAGCTGTTTTTT.

The chain links TRBV6-5 to TRBJ1-1; TRBD1 aligns across 8 bases. The CDR3 spans 15 residues. The germline V gene encodes CDR1 MNHEY and CDR2 SVGAGI. J gave up 4 bases and V 6 bases, and 10 bases lay outside the gene matches. The CDR3 DNA follows: TGTGCCAGCAGCCCGGCGGACAGGGTGGCCACTGAAGCTTTCTTT. Encoded protein: CASSPADRVATEAFF.

The chain is built from TRBV6-5 and TRBJ2-1; 13 positions agree with TRBD2. J gave up 8 bases and V 5 bases, and 6 bases lay outside the gene matches. Germline V lookup: CDR1 MNHEY, CDR2 SVGAGI. The CDR3 has 15 amino acids. This CDR3 reads CASSQTSGGADEQFF. The CDR3 DNA is TGTGCCAGCAGTCAAACTAGCGGGGGGGCTGATGAGCAGTTCTTC.

This chain joins TRBV28 and TRBJ1-6; D is uncertain. This CDR3 is built from 15 residues. CDR1 is MDHEN and CDR2 is SYDVKM in the germline V gene. V lost 4 bases and J 5 bases, leaving 12 bases between the germline ends. CDR3 bases: TGTGCCAGCAGTTCAGCTGGACTGGATAATTCACCCCTCCACTTT. Protein product: CASSSAGLDNSPLHF.

The chain joins TRBV4-2 to TRBJ1-4; D gene ambiguous. CDR1 is LGHNA and CDR2 is YNFKEQ in the germline V gene. V lost 0 bases to trimming and J lost 10 bases, with 12 bases between them. The CDR3 is 14 residues long. CDR3 coding DNA: TGTGCCAGCAGCCAAGATCCGGAGGGAGGAAAACTGTTTTTT. Translation: CASSQDPEGGKLFF.

The chain joins TRBV28 to TRBJ1-5, with D uncertain. The V end was cut by 8 bases, the J end by 5 bases, with 16 bases between. Per the germline V gene, CDR1 is MDHEN and CDR2 is SYDVKM. The CDR3 covers 14 residues. CDR3 protein: CASSVRGVDQPQHF. The CDR3, as DNA: TGTGCCAGCTCGGTACGTGGTGTGGATCAGCCCCAGCATTTT.

The CDR3 DNA reads as TGTGCCTGGACAGGGAACCTGCTCTATGGCTACACCTTC. Amino acid sequence: CAWTGNLLYGYTF. The rearrangement links TRBV30 to TRBJ1-2, with a possible D match to TRBD1 (5 bases). Germline V gene data show CDR1 as GTSNPN and CDR2 as SVGIG (reference sequence). V shed 4 bases and J shed 4 bases, with 13 bases lying between them. This CDR3 comprises 13 residues. The entire variable domain, with the rest obtained from reference TRBV30 and TRBJ1-2, is as follows: SQTIHQWPATLVQPVGSPLSLECTVEGTSNPNLYWYRQAAGRGLQLLFYSVGIGQISSEVPQNLSASRPQDRQFILSSKKLLLSDSGFYLCAWTGNLLYGYTFGSGTRLTVV.

The chain uses TRBV4-3 and TRBJ1-6, with a tentative D call TRBD1 (5 bases). From germline, CDR1 is LGHNA and CDR2 YSLEER. Between the trimmed V and J ends, which lost 1 base and 6 bases, there was a span of 10 bases. The CDR3 spans 15 residues. DNA of the CDR3: TGCGCCAGCAGCCAAGTACCAGGGTTTAATTCACCCCTCCACTTT. This sequence encodes CASSQVPGFNSPLHF.

V is TRBV5-6 and J is TRBJ2-7; maybe TRBD2 (5 bases). CDR3 length equals 15 residues. Trimming pared 4 bases from V and 5 bases from J, leaving 19 bases between. Germline CDR1 is SGHDT and CDR2 is YYEEEE. The chain's CDR3 is CASSGRLIRAHEQYF. CDR3 DNA: TGTGCCAGCAGCGGGAGACTCATTAGGGCCCACGAGCAGTACTTC.

The CDR3 region has the DNA TGTGCCAGCAGCAAATCGGAGGCAGGGGGCAGAGCAACTAATGAAAAACTGTTTTTT. Its translation: CASSKSEAGGRATNEKLFF. The chain employs TRBV21-1 and TRBJ1-4; the table assigns TRBD1, which was not confirmed against the DNA. TRBV21-1 counts as a pseudogene. This CDR3 comprises 19 residues.

V and J are TRBV7-9 and TRBJ1-2; TRBD1 aligns across 7 bases. Trimming cost V 5 bases and J 8 bases; bases outside gene matches: 8. Germline lookup yields CDR1 SEHNR and CDR2 FQNEAQ (reference sequence). The CDR3 has 13 residues. CDR3 nucleotide sequence: TGTGCCAGCAGCCAACAGGGGAGAGACGGCTACACCTTC. Its protein is CASSQQGRDGYTF.

In this sample, this clone turned up once. The chain links TRBV2 to TRBJ1-1; the match to TRBD1 covers 7 bases. V shed 2 bases and J 4 bases; nucleotides not matched to a gene: 4. Germline V lookup: CDR1 SNHLY, CDR2 FYNNEI. The CDR3 is made up of 14 amino acids. For the CDR3, the DNA is TGTGCCAGCAGTGAAACAGGGGCGGTCACTGAAGCTTTCTTT. This sequence encodes CASSETGAVTEAFF.

The V and J genes are TRBV4-3 and TRBJ2-5; 10 bases are shared with TRBD2. Germline lookup yields CDR1 LGHNA and CDR2 YSLEER. This CDR3 region has 19 residues. The V and J ends lost 4 bases and 2 bases, in that order; junction bases with no gene match: 16. In DNA, the CDR3 is TGCGCCAGCAGCCCGCAACCTCAACTAGCGGGGAGCTCACAAGAGACCCAGTACTTC. Translated: CASSPQPQLAGSSQETQYF.

This clone was found once. This chain links TRBV5-4 with TRBJ2-7; D perhaps matches TRBD1 (5 bases). The germline CDR1 and CDR2 sequences are SGHNT and YYREEE (reference sequence). CDR3 length: 14 amino acids. Trimming left V 1 base short and J 5 bases short, with 13 bases between. The CDR3: CASSLLARANEQYF. The CDR3 DNA reads as TGTGCCAGCAGCTTGCTTGCCAGGGCCAACGAGCAGTACTTC.

This clone came up once. This chain joins TRBV9 and TRBJ1-4; 10 nucleotides line up with TRBD1. This CDR3 is 14 amino acids long. The V gene end was trimmed by 2 bases and the J gene end by 7 bases; junction bases not matched to a gene: 2. Germline values: CDR1 SGDLS, CDR2 YYNGEE. The CDR3 loop is CASSVGQGSEKLFF. Here the CDR3 DNA reads TGTGCCAGCAGCGTGGGACAGGGGAGTGAAAAACTGTTTTTT.

This chain uses TRBV19 with TRBJ1-4, with D tentatively TRBD1 (5 bases). The germline CDR1 and CDR2 sequences are LNHDA and SQIVND (reference sequence). Trimming took off 7 bases at V and 5 bases at J, with 17 bases between the two ends. This CDR3 comprises 15 residues. In DNA form, the CDR3 reads TGTGCCAGTAACCGGAGAGGGACTCCGAATGAAAAACTGTTTTTT. Protein sequence: CASNRRGTPNEKLFF.

The rearrangement joins TRBV4-2 to TRBJ2-5; tentative D call: TRBD2 (5 bases). The germline V gene has CDR1 LGHNA and CDR2 YNFKEQ. V gave up 8 bases and J gave up 2 bases, with 15 bases separating them. CDR3 length equals 14 residues. The CDR3 sequence is CASRGSGLQETQYF. As DNA, the CDR3 is TGTGCCAGCCGTGGATCAGGACTTCAAGAGACCCAGTACTTC.

The V and J genes are TRBV5-1 and TRBJ2-3; D is perhaps TRBD1 (5 bases). The V gene's germline CDR1 is SGHRS and CDR2 YFSETQ. This CDR3 has 14 amino acids. The V end was cut by 4 bases, the J end by 1 base, with 10 bases between. DNA of the CDR3: TGCGCCAGCAGCGGACGACAGCGCACAGATACGCAGTATTTT. Protein sequence: CASSGRQRTDTQYF.

The chain is built from TRBV19 and TRBJ1-1; TRBD1 is a possible D gene (5 bases). The germline gives CDR1 LNHDA, CDR2 SQIVND (reference sequence). The CDR3 has 14 amino acids. V lost 9 bases and J 1 base, leaving 15 bases between the germline ends. The CDR3 sequence: CASTETVRNTEAFF. The CDR3 DNA sequence: TGTGCCAGCACAGAGACAGTACGGAACACTGAAGCTTTCTTT.

The chain carries TRBV14 and TRBJ2-7, with a tentative D call TRBD2 (5 bases). Germline V gives CDR1 SGHDN, CDR2 FVKESK. Trimming left V 0 bases short and J 3 bases short, with 12 bases between. CDR3 size: 15 residues. The CDR3 region is CASSQEMFGVYEQYF. Written as DNA, the CDR3 is TGTGCCAGCAGCCAAGAAATGTTCGGGGTCTACGAGCAGTACTTC.

The rearrangement joins TRBV15 to TRBJ1-2; D is ambiguous. The V end was cut by 0 bases, the J end by 3 bases, with 11 bases between. CDR3 length: 15 amino acids. CDR1 and CDR2 (germline): LNHNV, YYDKDF (reference sequence). The CDR3 protein is CATSRDSGSYYGYTF. DNA for the CDR3: TGTGCCACCAGCAGAGATTCGGGAAGCTACTATGGCTACACCTTC.